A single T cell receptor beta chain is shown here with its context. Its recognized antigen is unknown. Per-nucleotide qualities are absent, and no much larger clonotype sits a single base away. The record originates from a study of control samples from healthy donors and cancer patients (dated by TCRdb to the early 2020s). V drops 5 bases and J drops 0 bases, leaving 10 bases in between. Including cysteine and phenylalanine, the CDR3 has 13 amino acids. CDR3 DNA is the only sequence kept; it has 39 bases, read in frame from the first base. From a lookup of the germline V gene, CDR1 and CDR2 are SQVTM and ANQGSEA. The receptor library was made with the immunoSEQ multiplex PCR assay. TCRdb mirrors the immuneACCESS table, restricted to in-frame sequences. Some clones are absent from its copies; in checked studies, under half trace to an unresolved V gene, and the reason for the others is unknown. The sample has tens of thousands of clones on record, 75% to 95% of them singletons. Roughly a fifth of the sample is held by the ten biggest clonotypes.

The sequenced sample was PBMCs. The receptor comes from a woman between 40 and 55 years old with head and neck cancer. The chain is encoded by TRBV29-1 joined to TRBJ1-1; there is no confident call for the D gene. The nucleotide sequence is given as TGCAGCGTTCGAAGCGACATGAACACTGAAGCTTTCTTT. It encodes CSVRSDMNTEAFF.